This T cell receptor (beta chain) was sequenced for a study of blood T cell repertoires in COVID-19. Study information: Acute and convalescent COVID-19 specimens originated in the United States, Italy and Spain. Nucleic acid was either cDNA or gDNA, and it came from T cells, B-cell-depleted T cells, or PBMCs.

Methods used by the authors: The authors estimated nucleated cell counts from reference gene primer amplification. TCRdb's table, derived via immunoSEQ multiplex PCR, lists solely in-frame clones and lacks some. The DNA gave D and trimming, while V, J and clone size come from that table. This sample has just over 300,000 clones; 85% to 90% occur once, and the top ten carry about 4.2%. CDR3 length: 13 residues. From germline, CDR1 is LNHDA and CDR2 SQIVND (reference sequence). Trimming removed 4 bases from V and 6 bases from J; junction bases left unmatched: 5. Before being deemed recovered, Cohort 3 donors had two negative PCRs, clearance, or symptom resolution.

The receptor was derived from a man aged 25-45 years who had recovered from COVID-19. This chain joins TRBV19 and TRBJ2-7, with 8 positions matching TRBD1. Sequences were obtained from PBMCs or T cells enriched from blood (not recorded which). In nucleotides, the CDR3 is TGTGCCAGTAGTACCCGGACAGGGTTCGAGCAGTACTTC. Translated: CASSTRTGFEQYF.